The clone carrying this T cell receptor (beta chain) was recorded a few times. MiXCR, run by TCRdb on the 5' RACE reads, gives a single entry per CDR3 protein. Of some 250,000 distinct CDR3 sequences in the sample, more than 15% were seen once. This sample was taken from a study of T-cell memory formation after mild COVID-19. Trimming cost V 4 bases and J 9 bases, with 7 bases left between them. Per germline, CDR1 MNHEY and CDR2 SVGEGT. The CDR3 runs 11 residues. The TCR sequence derives from a man aged 18-30 years who had mild COVID-19 (a few samples of this study predate the infection). Cell type and time point are not known. J is TRBJ1-5 and V is TRBV6-2 or TRBV6-3, with unresolved D. The specimen was PBMCs or a T cell subset sorted from them (not recorded which). The CDR3 DNA is TGTGCCAGCAGTTTTCCGTCGCCCCAGCATTTT. Encoded protein: CASSFPSPQHF.